The sample holds many counts of the clone carrying this T cell receptor beta chain. Its cognate antigen is unknown. Using its own MiXCR run on the reads, TCRdb lists one record per CDR3 protein. This table holds approximately 130,000 distinct CDR3 sequences, roughly 8.2% found once. These data belong to a study of T cell repertoires in cytomegalovirus infection. Looking at the study overall: A matching HLA type, together with CMV infection, was signaled by public TCR beta signatures. General study points: Using cumulative public TCR beta family frequency, the authors identified those who carried CMV together with the relevant HLA. Clonotypes of TCR beta that were HLA-C-restricted and CMV-specific dominated the ex vivo response.

The CDR3 is made up of 10 amino acids. V was clipped by 3 bases and J by 10 bases, with 9 bases between them. In germline, CDR1 is DFQATT, CDR2 SNEGSKA (reference sequence). The source material was PBMCs. The receptor comes from a human donor in good health (CMV status not recorded). Some clones in this sample may be carry-over from other donors' samples. The chain combines TRBV20-1 with TRBJ2-5; D uncertain. This chain's CDR3 is CSARVGDQYF. As DNA, the CDR3 is TGCAGTGCTAGGGTTGGGGACCAGTACTTC.